The T cell receptor beta chain under discussion was sequenced for a study of cytomegalovirus exposure and HLA in healthy donors. Notes on this clone: No antigen is known for it.

General observations from the study: One variant, a missense change in DCLRE1C, was linked in a later analysis to TCR beta V- and J-gene trimming.

Germline V gives CDR1 SGHRS, CDR2 YFSETQ. The CDR3 loop spans 16 amino acids. V lost 0 bases and J lost 4, with 13 bases in between. The study ran its PCR with 60 Vbeta and 13 Jbeta primers. The repertoire was sequenced with immunoSEQ multiplex PCR; TCRdb's copy has only in-frame clones and lacks some. The sample records some 120,000 clones, about 82% being singletons. This receptor was identified in a man between 45 and 60 years old in good health and CMV-seronegative. This chain connects TRBV5-1 to TRBJ1-4; a possible D gene is TRBD1 (5 bases). The sequenced sample consisted of PBMCs. The CDR3 here is CASSLAGGGLNEKLFF. CDR3 DNA: TGCGCCAGCAGCTTGGCCGGCGGGGGTCTTAATGAAAAACTGTTTTTT.